Listed below are T cell receptor beta chains from one sample, sequenced in a study of T cell responses to AZD1222 COVID-19 vaccine. The assay was immunoSEQ multiplex PCR, and TCRdb's table has in-frame clones only and misses some. The table has roughly 150,000 clones, approximately 80% seen once; the top ten hold about 4%. Here the sequenced sample was peripheral blood, taken on day 0 of AZD1222 vaccination. These receptors were taken from an adult in good health. CDR3s include the opening cysteine and the closing phenylalanine or tryptophan. Fields, in order: D gene, J gene, clone size, V gene, CDR3 DNA, CDR3 protein. D genes are given only for firm matches. The size entry is marked missing in some rows and otherwise reads once, few, many or a size class.

d_gene: TRBD1; j_gene: TRBJ2-7; abundance: NA; v_gene: TRBV27; CDR3nt: TGTGCCAGCAGTTCCCGAAGACAGGGCCTCTCCTACGAGCAGTACTTC; CDR3aa: CASSSRRQGLSYEQYF
d_gene: NA; j_gene: TRBJ2-3; abundance: NA; v_gene: TRBV27; CDR3nt: TGTGCCAGCAGTTTATCCGGGACGGGGACAGATACGCAGTATTTT; CDR3aa: CASSLSGTGTDTQYF
d_gene: TRBD1; j_gene: TRBJ1-2; abundance: few; v_gene: TRBV7-9; CDR3nt: TGTGCCAGCAGCTCTGGACAGGGGAACTATGGCTACACCTTC; CDR3aa: CASSSGQGNYGYTF
d_gene: NA; j_gene: TRBJ1-2; abundance: NA; v_gene: TRBV28; CDR3nt: TGTGCCAGCAGTTTTCAAGGTGGCTACACCTTC; CDR3aa: CASSFQGGYTF
d_gene: NA; j_gene: TRBJ1-2; abundance: NA; v_gene: TRBV7-9; CDR3nt: TGTGCCAGCAGCGCAGGGTCGGGCTATGGCTACACCTTC; CDR3aa: CASSAGSGYGYTF
d_gene: NA; j_gene: TRBJ1-1; abundance: few; v_gene: TRBV7-2; CDR3nt: TGTGCCAGCAGCTTGGGGGTAATTGAAGCTTTCTTT; CDR3aa: CASSLGVIEAFF
d_gene: NA; j_gene: TRBJ1-1; abundance: NA; v_gene: TRBV6-6; CDR3nt: TGTGCCAGCAGCCCGACGATTCCTGAAGCTTTCTTT; CDR3aa: CASSPTIPEAFF
d_gene: TRBD1; j_gene: TRBJ1-2; abundance: few; v_gene: TRBV7-9; CDR3nt: TGTGCCAGCGGTTCTTACAGGGGGCTGGGCGGCTACACCTTC; CDR3aa: CASGSYRGLGGYTF
d_gene: NA; j_gene: TRBJ2-7; abundance: NA; v_gene: TRBV14; CDR3nt: TGTGCCAGCAGCCAATCCGGGGCCCCGGGCTACTTC; CDR3aa: CASSQSGAPGYF
d_gene: TRBD1; j_gene: TRBJ1-6; abundance: NA; v_gene: TRBV30; CDR3nt: TGTGCCTGGAGTGCTCCGACAGGGAGTAATTCACCCCTCCACTTT; CDR3aa: CAWSAPTGSNSPLHF
d_gene: TRBD1; j_gene: TRBJ2-7; abundance: NA; v_gene: TRBV28; CDR3nt: TGTGCCAGCAGACAGGGGGTCTACGAGCAGTACTTC; CDR3aa: CASRQGVYEQYF
d_gene: TRBD1; j_gene: TRBJ2-2; abundance: once; v_gene: TRBV5-4; CDR3nt: TGTGCCAGCAGTTCGGGGACAGGGAGGTCCGGGGAGCTGTTTTTT; CDR3aa: CASSSGTGRSGELFF
d_gene: TRBD1; j_gene: TRBJ1-2; abundance: NA; v_gene: TRBV6-1; CDR3nt: TGTGCCAGCAGTGAAGCGGGACAGTCGCGTGGCTACACCTTC; CDR3aa: CASSEAGQSRGYTF
d_gene: TRBD1; j_gene: TRBJ1-1; abundance: NA; v_gene: TRBV19; CDR3nt: TGTGCCAGTAGTACAACCAGACAGGGGGGCACTGAAGCTTTCTTT; CDR3aa: CASSTTRQGGTEAFF
d_gene: TRBD1; j_gene: TRBJ1-1; abundance: NA; v_gene: TRBV6-5; CDR3nt: TGTGCCAGCTTGGGACAGGGGAACACTGAAGCTTTCTTT; CDR3aa: CASLGQGNTEAFF
d_gene: TRBD1; j_gene: TRBJ2-7; abundance: once; v_gene: TRBV24-1; CDR3nt: TGTGCCACCAGTGACGCACAGGGGGCTAACGAGCAGTACTTC; CDR3aa: CATSDAQGANEQYF
d_gene: NA; j_gene: TRBJ1-1; abundance: once; v_gene: TRBV5-1; CDR3nt: TGCGCCAGCAGCTCCGGGACGCCAATTCTTGAAGCTTTCTTT; CDR3aa: CASSSGTPILEAFF
d_gene: NA; j_gene: TRBJ1-1; abundance: NA; v_gene: TRBV30; CDR3nt: TGTGCCTGGAGTGTAGTGGGGGGAGACACTGAAGCTTTCTTT; CDR3aa: CAWSVVGGDTEAFF
d_gene: NA; j_gene: TRBJ1-4; abundance: NA; v_gene: TRBV5-6; CDR3nt: TGTGCCAGCAGCAGTACACAGTATATCAATGAAAAACTGTTTTTT; CDR3aa: CASSSTQYINEKLFF
d_gene: NA; j_gene: TRBJ1-2; abundance: few; v_gene: TRBV6-5; CDR3nt: TGTGCCAGCAGTCAAACTACTAACTATGGCTACACCTTC; CDR3aa: CASSQTTNYGYTF
d_gene: NA; j_gene: TRBJ1-5; abundance: NA; v_gene: TRBV30; CDR3nt: TGTGCCTGGAGTGGGGTCGGCAGGGGTAGCAATCAGCCCCAGCATTTT; CDR3aa: CAWSGVGRGSNQPQHF
d_gene: TRBD1; j_gene: TRBJ1-6; abundance: NA; v_gene: TRBV5-1; CDR3nt: TGCGCCAGCACCGCCGGGGGACAGCAAATTTCACCCCTCCACTTT; CDR3aa: CASTAGGQQISPLHF
d_gene: TRBD1; j_gene: TRBJ1-5; abundance: NA; v_gene: TRBV28; CDR3nt: TGTGCCAGCAGTCCCCCTTTGGGACAGGGCCCCAATCAGCCCCAGCATTTT; CDR3aa: CASSPPLGQGPNQPQHF
d_gene: NA; j_gene: TRBJ2-3; abundance: NA; v_gene: TRBV27; CDR3nt: TGTGCCAGCAGTTTATCGATAAAATATACGCAGTATTTT; CDR3aa: CASSLSIKYTQYF
d_gene: NA; j_gene: TRBJ1-2; abundance: NA; v_gene: TRBV7-2; CDR3nt: TGTGCCAGCAGTTTCGGGACGGCTTATGGCTACACCTTC; CDR3aa: CASSFGTAYGYTF
d_gene: NA; j_gene: TRBJ2-7; abundance: NA; v_gene: TRBV28; CDR3nt: TGTGCCAGCAGGGGGGGACAGAGGTTGGGCGAGCAGTACTTC; CDR3aa: CASRGGQRLGEQYF
d_gene: TRBD1; j_gene: TRBJ1-1; abundance: NA; v_gene: TRBV9; CDR3nt: TGTGCCAGCAGCGTAGATCCCTGGACAGGGGTGGACACTGAAGCTTTCTTT; CDR3aa: CASSVDPWTGVDTEAFF
d_gene: NA; j_gene: TRBJ1-2; abundance: NA; v_gene: TRBV10-2; CDR3nt: TGCGCCAGCAGTCAGGGGTCTCCCCCTGGCTACACCTTC; CDR3aa: CASSQGSPPGYTF
d_gene: NA; j_gene: TRBJ2-7; abundance: NA; v_gene: TRBV5-1; CDR3nt: TGCGCCATCAGGAGCTACGAGCAGTACTTC; CDR3aa: CAIRSYEQYF
d_gene: TRBD1; j_gene: TRBJ1-2; abundance: NA; v_gene: TRBV28; CDR3nt: TGTGCCAGCAGTTTATTGGGGACAGGGTTCGGCTACACCTTC; CDR3aa: CASSLLGTGFGYTF
d_gene: NA; j_gene: TRBJ1-4; abundance: once; v_gene: TRBV5-6; CDR3nt: TGTGCCAGCAGCTTGATGTCTGTCCTTAATGAAAAACTGTTTTTT; CDR3aa: CASSLMSVLNEKLFF
d_gene: NA; j_gene: TRBJ1-4; abundance: NA; v_gene: TRBV30; CDR3nt: TGTGCCTGGAGCCCCGAAAGTGCCCTTAATGAAAAACTGTTTTTT; CDR3aa: CAWSPESALNEKLFF
d_gene: TRBD1; j_gene: TRBJ2-3; abundance: NA; v_gene: TRBV7-9; CDR3nt: TGTGCCAGCGGATCGCCGGAGCAGGGGGCGGGGGATACGCAGTATTTT; CDR3aa: CASGSPEQGAGDTQYF
d_gene: NA; j_gene: TRBJ1-2; abundance: NA; v_gene: TRBV5-1; CDR3nt: TGCGCCGGGGGAACAGGTAGGGGCTACACCTTC; CDR3aa: CAGGTGRGYTF
d_gene: NA; j_gene: TRBJ1-6; abundance: NA; v_gene: TRBV11-2; CDR3nt: TGTGCCAGCAGCTTAGATCGGGGGGCATGGGGAAATTCACCCCTCCACTTT; CDR3aa: CASSLDRGAWGNSPLHF
d_gene: NA; j_gene: TRBJ2-2; abundance: NA; v_gene: TRBV7-7; CDR3nt: TGTGCTAGCAGTCCTGACAGGAGCACCGGGGAGCTGTTTTTT; CDR3aa: CASSPDRSTGELFF
d_gene: TRBD1; j_gene: TRBJ1-3; abundance: NA; v_gene: TRBV7-8; CDR3nt: TGTGCCAGCAGTCCCCAGGGGGGAACCGACACCATATATTTT; CDR3aa: CASSPQGGTDTIYF
d_gene: TRBD1; j_gene: TRBJ1-2; abundance: NA; v_gene: TRBV4-1; CDR3nt: TGCGCCAGCAGCCAATTTCCACCGACAGGGAATGGCTACACCTTC; CDR3aa: CASSQFPPTGNGYTF
d_gene: NA; j_gene: TRBJ1-5; abundance: NA; v_gene: TRBV19; CDR3nt: TGTGCCAGTAACCCGGGGATAAATCAGCCCCAGCATTTT; CDR3aa: CASNPGINQPQHF
d_gene: NA; j_gene: TRBJ2-3; abundance: NA; v_gene: TRBV10-1; CDR3nt: TGCGCCAGCAGTGAGTATGGAGATGGCACAGATACGCAGTATTTT; CDR3aa: CASSEYGDGTDTQYF
d_gene: NA; j_gene: TRBJ2-2; abundance: NA; v_gene: TRBV18; CDR3nt: TGTGCCAGCTTCGTTTGGGACACCGGGGAGCTGTTTTTT; CDR3aa: CASFVWDTGELFF
d_gene: NA; j_gene: TRBJ2-7; abundance: NA; v_gene: TRBV28; CDR3nt: TGTGCCAGCAGTACCCCCAGGGGCCACGAGCAGTACTTC; CDR3aa: CASSTPRGHEQYF
d_gene: NA; j_gene: TRBJ2-7; abundance: NA; v_gene: TRBV7-3; CDR3nt: TGTGCCAGCAGCATGAGTATCGGCCTACCTAACGAGCAGTACTTC; CDR3aa: CASSMSIGLPNEQYF
d_gene: TRBD1; j_gene: TRBJ1-4; abundance: NA; v_gene: TRBV7-6; CDR3nt: TGTGCCAGCAGCTCCGGACAGGTCCTGAATGAAAAACTGTTTTTT; CDR3aa: CASSSGQVLNEKLFF
d_gene: TRBD1; j_gene: TRBJ1-5; abundance: NA; v_gene: TRBV6-5; CDR3nt: TGTGCCAGCAGCTTGGACAGGGGGAGGCAGCCCCAGCATTTT; CDR3aa: CASSLDRGRQPQHF
d_gene: NA; j_gene: TRBJ2-2; abundance: once; v_gene: TRBV5-4; CDR3nt: TGTGCCAGCAGCTCTTGGGCCACCGGGGAGCTGTTTTTT; CDR3aa: CASSSWATGELFF
d_gene: TRBD1; j_gene: TRBJ1-6; abundance: NA; v_gene: TRBV6-5; CDR3nt: TGTGCCACCAGGGACAGGGGGGGTTCACCCCTCCACTTT; CDR3aa: CATRDRGGSPLHF
d_gene: NA; j_gene: TRBJ1-5; abundance: NA; v_gene: TRBV21-1; CDR3nt: TGTGCCAGCAGCAAAAGACAGGGCAATCAGCCCCAGCATTTT; CDR3aa: CASSKRQGNQPQHF
d_gene: TRBD1; j_gene: TRBJ1-1; abundance: NA; v_gene: TRBV29-1; CDR3nt: TGCAGCGTTCTTGGGACAGGGAACACTGAAGCTTTCTTT; CDR3aa: CSVLGTGNTEAFF
d_gene: NA; j_gene: TRBJ2-3; abundance: NA; v_gene: TRBV7-8; CDR3nt: TGTGCCAGCAGCTTATTGGGCACAAGGGGCGGGTCGGATACGCAGTATTTT; CDR3aa: CASSLLGTRGGSDTQYF
d_gene: TRBD1; j_gene: TRBJ1-2; abundance: NA; v_gene: TRBV2; CDR3nt: TGTGCCAGCAAGGGGGCAGGGAAGTATGGCTACACCTTC; CDR3aa: CASKGAGKYGYTF